This T cell receptor beta chain emerged from a study of T-cell reconstitution after alpha-beta-depleted transplantation in children. Whole-study findings and limits: After transplant, at about two months, alpha-beta T cells were reportedly derived from several hundred expanded graft clones.

This clonotype came up a few times. Its cognate antigen is unknown. Germline values: CDR1 SGHRS, CDR2 YFSETQ. V was trimmed by 0 bases and J by 2 bases, leaving 21 bases between them. The CDR3 loop spans 19 amino acids. Preparing the TCRbeta library involved the use of unique molecular identifiers. TCRdb re-called the PCR reads through MiXCR, storing one row per CDR3 protein. The sample holds around 490,000 distinct CDR3 sequences, approximately 10% seen once. The sample in question was PBMCs, mostly from graft donor cells, obtained 180 days after TCRalphabeta/CD19-depleted stem cell transplant. The gene calls are TRBV5-1 and TRBJ2-1, with D perhaps given as TRBD1 or TRBD2 (7 bases each). The source is a female patient between 2 and 15 years old who had a stem cell transplant for aplastic anemia, so the T cells may come from the graft donor. The CDR3 spells CASSLVGQVWEGPYNEQFF. The CDR3 DNA follows: TGCGCCAGCAGCTTGGTAGGACAGGTTTGGGAGGGCCCCTACAATGAGCAGTTCTTC.